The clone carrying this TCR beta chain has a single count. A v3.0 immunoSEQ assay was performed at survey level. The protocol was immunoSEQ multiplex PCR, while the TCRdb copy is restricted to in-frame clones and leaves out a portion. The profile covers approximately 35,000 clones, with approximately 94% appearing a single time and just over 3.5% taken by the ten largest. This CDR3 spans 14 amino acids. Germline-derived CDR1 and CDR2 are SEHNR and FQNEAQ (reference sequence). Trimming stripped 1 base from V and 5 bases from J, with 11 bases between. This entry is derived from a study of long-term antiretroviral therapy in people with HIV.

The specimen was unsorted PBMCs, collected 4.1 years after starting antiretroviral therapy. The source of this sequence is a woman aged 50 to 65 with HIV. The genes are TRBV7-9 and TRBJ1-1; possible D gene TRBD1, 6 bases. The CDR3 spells CASSLGYRDTEAFF. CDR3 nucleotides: TGTGCCAGCAGCTTAGGATACAGGGATACTGAAGCTTTCTTT.